This is a list of T cell receptor beta chains from one sample in a study of cytomegalovirus exposure and HLA in healthy donors. The assay was immunoSEQ multiplex PCR, and TCRdb's table has in-frame clones only and misses some. This table holds over 150,000 clones, around 83% found once. The sequenced material came from PBMCs. All receptors derive from a man aged 25 to 45 in good health and CMV-seropositive. Both conserved end residues are part of each CDR3. The D gene is left open where the match is weak. Where a row states a size, it is once, few, many or the class of an expanded clone; other rows omit it.

TRBV7-8	NA	NA	TRBJ1-1	13	CASSLGEGSEAFF	TGTGCCAGCAGCTTAGGAGAGGGATCTGAAGCTTTCTTT
TRBV6-5	NA	NA	TRBJ1-3	15	CASSYNSFSGNTIYF	TGTGCCAGCAGTTACAATAGTTTCTCTGGAAACACCATATATTTT
TRBV19	NA	NA	TRBJ1-2	11	CASSDTGGYTF	TGTGCCAGTAGTGACACTGGAGGCTACACCTTC
TRBV12-5	NA	NA	TRBJ1-1	13	CASGLGGLYEAFF	TGTGCTAGTGGTTTGGGGGGGCTATATGAAGCTTTCTTT
TRBV19	NA	NA	TRBJ1-2	14	CASSMVAENYGYTF	TGTGCCAGTAGTATGGTTGCGGAAAACTATGGCTACACCTTC
TRBV6-5	NA	NA	TRBJ2-3	14	CASTPWETGDTQYF	TGTGCCAGCACCCCTTGGGAAACGGGGGATACGCAGTATTTT
TRBV5-5	few	NA	TRBJ2-2	16	CASSPTRQEDTGELFF	TGTGCCAGCAGCCCTACCCGTCAGGAGGACACCGGGGAGCTGTTTTTT
TRBV7-2	NA	TRBD1	TRBJ1-6	13	CASSGQGNSPLHF	TGTGCCAGCAGCGGACAGGGGAATTCACCCCTCCACTTT
TRBV4-1	NA	TRBD1	TRBJ1-2	15	CASSQPLTGSYGYTF	TGCGCCAGCAGCCAGCCCCTGACAGGGTCGTATGGCTACACCTTC
TRBV6-6	NA	NA	TRBJ1-1	14	CASNGSTMNTEAFF	TGTGCCAGCAACGGGAGCACCATGAACACTGAAGCTTTCTTT
TRBV18	NA	TRBD2	TRBJ2-2	16	CASSPLLAGNTGELFF	TGTGCCAGCTCACCCCTACTAGCGGGGAACACCGGGGAGCTGTTTTTT
TRBV5-5	NA	NA	TRBJ1-1	13	CASSEQQGSEAFF	TGTGCCAGCAGCGAGCAACAGGGCTCGGAAGCTTTCTTT
TRBV7-6	NA	TRBD1	TRBJ1-2	14	CASSLAQGDYGYTF	TGTGCCAGCAGCTTAGCACAGGGGGACTATGGCTACACCTTC
TRBV4-1	NA	NA	TRBJ2-1	12	CASSLLFNEQFF	TGCGCCAGCAGCCTCCTCTTCAATGAGCAGTTCTTC
TRBV4-3	NA	TRBD2	TRBJ2-3	18	CASSQALAGERPTDTQYF	TGCGCCAGCAGCCAAGCGCTGGCGGGAGAGCGACCCACAGATACGCAGTATTTT
TRBV6-5	once	NA	TRBJ1-4	16	CASSYSSPQTPVKLFF	TGTGCCAGCAGTTACTCTTCGCCACAGACCCCTGTCAAACTGTTTTTT
TRBV9	NA	NA	TRBJ2-5	13	CASSAGDSETQYF	TGTGCCAGCAGCGCAGGGGATTCGGAGACCCAGTACTTC
TRBV7-3	NA	NA	TRBJ2-6	12	CASSSEANVLTF	TGTGCCAGCAGCTCAGAGGCCAACGTCCTGACTTTC
TRBV19	NA	NA	TRBJ1-2	14	CASSIDHGGNGYTF	TGTGCCAGTAGTATAGATCACGGAGGGAATGGCTACACCTTC
TRBV30	few	TRBD2	TRBJ2-5	15	CAWSALAGRRETQYF	TGTGCCTGGAGCGCTCTAGCGGGCCGGCGAGAGACCCAGTACTTC
TRBV6-5	NA	NA	TRBJ1-5	14	CASSQGGTNQPQHF	TGTGCCAGCAGCCAGGGAGGTACCAATCAGCCCCAGCATTTT
TRBV6-5	NA	TRBD2	TRBJ2-1	13	CASRGLGLNEQFF	TGTGCCAGCAGGGGACTAGGACTCAATGAGCAGTTCTTC
TRBV2	once	NA	TRBJ1-1	16	CASSESSGVGSTEAFF	TGTGCCAGCAGTGAATCCTCGGGGGTAGGTAGCACTGAAGCTTTCTTT
TRBV4-3	NA	TRBD2	TRBJ2-2	15	CASSLGLAEVGELFF	TGCGCCAGCAGCCTAGGACTAGCGGAGGTCGGGGAGCTGTTTTTT
TRBV19	NA	TRBD1	TRBJ1-4	16	CASSFSGTGSNEKLFF	TGTGCCAGTAGTTTCTCCGGGACAGGCTCTAATGAAAAACTGTTTTTT
TRBV11-3	once	NA	TRBJ2-2	13	CASSGRDTGELFF	TGTGCCAGCAGCGGCAGGGACACCGGGGAGCTGTTTTTT
TRBV18	NA	NA	TRBJ2-5	12	CASSQNKETQYF	TGTGCCAGCTCACAAAATAAAGAGACCCAGTACTTC
TRBV2	NA	TRBD1	TRBJ1-3	13	CATQTGPGNTIYF	TGTGCCACCCAGACAGGGCCTGGAAACACCATATATTTT
TRBV4-2	NA	TRBD2	TRBJ2-1	16	CASSQDSPSGIDEQFF	TGTGCCAGCAGCCAAGATTCGCCTAGCGGGATCGATGAGCAGTTCTTC
TRBV5-1	NA	NA	TRBJ2-3	15	CASSLSGAPSDTQYF	TGCGCCAGCAGCTTGAGTGGGGCCCCCTCAGATACGCAGTATTTT
TRBV5-6	few	TRBD1	TRBJ2-7	15	CASSLAGTGNYEQYF	TGTGCCAGCAGCTTGGCCGGGACAGGGAATTACGAGCAGTACTTC
TRBV6-1	few	TRBD1	TRBJ1-5	15	CASSERGLSNQPQHF	TGTGCCAGCAGTGAAAGGGGGCTTAGCAATCAGCCCCAGCATTTT
TRBV4-3	NA	NA	TRBJ1-4	17	CASSQEGAGRTNEKLFF	TGCGCCAGCAGCCAAGAAGGAGCAGGGAGGACTAATGAAAAACTGTTTTTT
TRBV6-5	NA	TRBD1	TRBJ2-7	15	CASSLGQGIIYEQYF	TGTGCCAGCAGCCTCGGACAGGGTATAATTTACGAGCAGTACTTC
TRBV5-6	NA	TRBD1	TRBJ2-7	15	CASSNFDDRGNEQYF	TGTGCCAGCAGCAATTTTGATGACAGGGGAAACGAGCAGTACTTC
TRBV13	NA	NA	TRBJ1-2	13	CASSLTGESGYTF	TGTGCCAGCAGCTTGACGGGGGAGAGTGGCTACACCTTC
TRBV5-6	few	NA	TRBJ2-7	14	CASSSLSDTYEQYF	TGTGCCAGCAGCTCCCTTAGCGATACCTACGAGCAGTACTTC
TRBV4-3	few	NA	TRBJ2-7	18	CASSQEIVGQGRGYEQYF	TGCGCCAGCAGCCAAGAAATAGTAGGGCAGGGCCGGGGGTACGAGCAGTACTTC
TRBV7-2	NA	TRBD1	TRBJ1-2	13	CASSPGGDYGYTF	TGTGCCAGCAGCCCAGGGGGCGACTATGGCTACACCTTC
TRBV7-7	NA	NA	TRBJ2-5	13	CASSLGQQETQYF	TGTGCTAGCAGCTTAGGCCAGCAAGAGACCCAGTACTTC
TRBV28	once	TRBD1	TRBJ2-7	14	CASSAPGQGDVQYF	TGTGCCAGCAGTGCTCCGGGACAGGGCGATGTGCAGTACTTC
TRBV5-8	once	TRBD2	TRBJ2-7	19	CASSSRIRRLAGDGGEQYF	TGTGCCAGCAGCTCCCGAATCCGGAGACTAGCGGGAGACGGGGGCGAGCAGTACTTC
TRBV11-3	NA	NA	TRBJ1-1	14	CASSWDNSDTEAFF	TGTGCCAGCAGCTGGGACAACTCAGACACTGAAGCTTTCTTT
TRBV12-2	NA	NA	TRBJ1-6	14	CASRLAGEDSPLHF	TGTGCAAGTCGCTTAGCAGGGGAGGATTCACCCCTCCACTTT
TRBV5-1	NA	NA	TRBJ2-7	13	CASSFQGLHEQYF	TGCGCCAGCAGTTTCCAGGGGCTGCACGAGCAGTACTTC
TRBV7-2	NA	TRBD1	TRBJ2-1	13	CASSFRQGHEQFF	TGTGCCAGCAGCTTCAGACAGGGACATGAGCAGTTCTTC
TRBV11-3	NA	NA	TRBJ2-5	14	CASSSTGGRETQYF	TGTGCCAGCAGCTCGACAGGTGGACGGGAGACCCAGTACTTC
TRBV27	NA	TRBD1	TRBJ1-1	16	CASSLRFDRGSTEAFF	TGTGCCAGCAGTTTACGTTTTGACAGGGGGTCCACTGAAGCTTTCTTT
TRBV30	NA	NA	TRBJ1-1	15	CAWGSGGGPNTEAFF	TGTGCCTGGGGATCTGGGGGCGGACCCAACACTGAAGCTTTCTTT